Shown below are 25 T cell receptor beta chains from a single sample sequenced in a study of blood T cell repertoires in COVID-19. The assay was immunoSEQ multiplex PCR, and TCRdb's table has in-frame clones only and misses some. The profile covers roughly 230,000 clones, with around 84% appearing a single time and over 9.5% taken by the ten largest. The material sequenced was peripheral blood. These receptors came from a woman aged 80 or over with COVID-19, enrolled during active disease.

Concerning this clone itself: Other DNA sequences in this specimen translate into the identical CDR3. This chain joins TRBV19 and TRBJ2-7, with a tentative D call TRBD1 (6 bases). Per the germline V gene, CDR1 is LNHDA and CDR2 is SQIVND (reference sequence). The CDR3 spans 13 residues. Between the trimmed V and J ends, which lost 1 base and 4 bases, there was a span of 8 bases. The CDR3 protein is CASSIGRGYEQYV. CDR3 DNA sequence: TGTGCCAGTAGTATAGGCAGGGGTTACGAGCAGTACGTC.

The CDR3 sequence: CASSGGFWTKGETQYF. Here the CDR3 DNA reads TGTGCCAGCAGTGGGGGTTTCTGGACAAAGGGAGAGACCCAGTACTTC. The gene calls are TRBV2 and TRBJ2-5, with D perhaps matching TRBD1 (5 bases). The CDR3 sequence is 16 residues long. Between the trimmed V and J ends, which lost 4 bases and 4 bases, there was a span of 19 bases. Per the germline V gene, CDR1 is SNHLY and CDR2 is FYNNEI.

The rearrangement joins TRBV11-2 to TRBJ2-5, with 8 bases that match TRBD2. This CDR3 has 17 residues. Per germline, CDR1 SGHAT and CDR2 FQNNGV. J lost 2 bases, V lost 5 bases, and 13 bases had no gene match. CDR3 bases: TGTGCCAGCAGCCTAGGGACGGGGGGGGCCGGGCAAGAGACCCAGTACTTC. It codes for CASSLGTGGAGQETQYF.

Here the CDR3 reads CAWSSSGSNQPQHF. The CDR3 nucleotides read TGTGCCTGGAGTTCCAGCGGGAGCAATCAGCCCCAGCATTTT. V usage is TRBV30 and J usage is TRBJ1-5; no reliable D call. Germline CDR1 GTSNPN, CDR2 SVGIG (reference sequence). The CDR3 runs to 14 residues. V lost 2 bases and J 1 base, leaving 9 bases between the germline ends.

CDR3 DNA sequence: TGTGCCAGCAGCTTGTCGGGACAGGGGGCCGGTGAGCAGTTCTTC. It specifies CASSLSGQGAGEQFF. The chain links TRBV7-2 to TRBJ2-1; TRBD1 agrees at 12 bases. The CDR3 runs 15 residues. The trim removed 3 bases at V and 9 bases at J, leaving 6 bases unmatched. CDR1 and CDR2 (germline): SGHTA, FQGNSA.

The V call is TRBV2, the J call TRBJ2-5; 10 bases align to TRBD2. The germline V gene has CDR1 SNHLY and CDR2 FYNNEI. The J segment lost 5 bases and the V segment lost 1 base, leaving 4 bases of the junction unmatched. This CDR3 is built from 15 residues. Here the CDR3 reads CASSEGLAGEETQYF. The CDR3 DNA reads as TGTGCCAGCAGTGAAGGGCTAGCGGGGGAGGAGACCCAGTACTTC. The variable domain in full, with the rest retrieved from reference TRBV2 and TRBJ2-5, is EPEVTQTPSHQVTQMGQEVILRCVPISNHLYFYWYRQILGQKVEFLVSFYNNEISEKSEIFDDQFSVERPDGSNFTLKIRSTKLEDSAMYFCASSEGLAGEETQYFGPGTRLLVL.

The gene calls are TRBV6-5 and TRBJ1-2; 9 bases map to TRBD1. This CDR3 region has 15 residues. The ends lost 0 bases at V and 5 bases at J; junction bases unmatched: 4. CDR1 MNHEY and CDR2 SVGAGI come from the germline V gene. The chain's CDR3 is CASSYSDRGLYGYTF. CDR3 DNA: TGTGCCAGCAGTTACTCGGACAGGGGCTTATATGGCTACACCTTC.

V is TRBV12-3 or TRBV12-4 and J is TRBJ1-6; D gene uncertain. The V and J ends lost 7 bases and 6 bases respectively, with 10 bases between them. CDR3 length: 13 residues. The CDR3 coding sequence is TGTGCCAGCACCCTCCGGTCTAATTCACCCCTCCACTTT. Its translation is CASTLRSNSPLHF.

The chain couples TRBV9 to TRBJ2-7, with 9 nucleotides matching TRBD1. CDR1 is SGDLS and CDR2 is YYNGEE in the germline V gene. V lost 3 bases and J lost 3; bases outside the gene matches: 7. The CDR3 loop spans 15 amino acids. For the CDR3, the DNA is TGTGCCAGCAGCGAGGGAGGGACAGGGCACTACGAGCAGTACTTC. This codes for CASSEGGTGHYEQYF. The full variable domain, completed using reference TRBV9 and TRBJ2-7, is DSGVTQTPKHLITATGQRVTLRCSPRSGDLSVYWYQQSLDQGLQFLIQYYNGEERAKGNILERFSAQQFPDLHSELNLSSLELGDSALYFCASSEGGTGHYEQYFGPGTRLTVT.

This chain joins TRBV10-3 and TRBJ2-7; TRBD2 agrees at 9 bases. Trimming removed 5 bases from V and 3 bases from J; junction bases left unmatched: 8. CDR1 is ENHRY and CDR2 is SYGVKD in the germline V gene. The CDR3 is 15 residues long. In DNA, the CDR3 is TGTGCCATCAGTCCTGCCAGCGGGGGGTACTACGAGCAGTACTTC. It translates to CAISPASGGYYEQYF.

The chain uses TRBV7-9 and TRBJ1-2; 12 bases are shared with TRBD1. The germline V gene encodes CDR1 SEHNR and CDR2 FQNEAQ (reference sequence). The CDR3 runs to 15 residues. Losses at the gene ends were 2 bases for V and 6 bases for J; bases not matched to a gene: 4. CDR3 sequence (DNA): TGTGCCAGCAGCTTAAGGGACAGGGGGCGCGATGGCTACACCTTC. Translated, it gives CASSLRDRGRDGYTF.

The rearrangement joins TRBV24-1 to TRBJ2-5, with no clear D. The CDR3 has 13 amino acids. Germline loops: CDR1 KGHDR, CDR2 SFDVKD. V lost 5 bases and J 1 base, leaving 7 bases between the germline ends. The CDR3 DNA is TGTGCCACCAGTGGGCACCCCCAAGAGACCCAGTACTTC. This translates into CATSGHPQETQYF.

This clone was seen once. The chain couples TRBV28 to TRBJ2-7; a possible D gene is TRBD2 (5 bases). Trimming removed 6 bases at V and 2 bases at J, with 14 bases between. Germline lookup yields CDR1 MDHEN and CDR2 SYDVKM. The CDR3 runs to 14 residues. The DNA for the CDR3 is TGTGCCAGCAGCAGAGGGTTGCAGACCTACGAGCAGTACTTC. Encoded protein: CASSRGLQTYEQYF.

V is TRBV30 and J is TRBJ1-2; 7 bases map to TRBD1. The CDR3 length is 15 residues. V lost 3 bases to trimming and J lost 0 bases; unmatched junction nucleotides: 7. Germline CDR1 is GTSNPN and CDR2 is SVGIG (reference sequence). The CDR3 nucleotides are TGTGCCTGGAGCCGACAGGGCCAATCTAACTATGGCTACACCTTC. Protein sequence: CAWSRQGQSNYGYTF.

This clone occurred once. The V call is TRBV28, the J call TRBJ2-5; perhaps TRBD2 as D (6 bases). From germline, CDR1 is MDHEN and CDR2 SYDVKM. V dropped 4 bases and J dropped 4 bases, with 19 bases sitting between them. This CDR3 is built from 16 residues. The CDR3: CASSSSPWGGGETQYF. The CDR3 nucleotides read TGTGCCAGCAGTTCCTCCCCCTGGGGAGGAGGAGAGACCCAGTACTTC.

This chain uses TRBV5-4 with TRBJ2-1, with 11 bases identical to TRBD2. V shed 4 bases and J 9 bases; nucleotides not matched to a gene: 9. Germline-derived CDR1 and CDR2 are SGHNT and YYREEE (reference sequence). This CDR3 region has 15 residues. The CDR3 DNA is TGTGCCAGCAGCCGTAGCGGGGGGGCGGCTGGTGAGCAGTTCTTC. It encodes CASSRSGGAAGEQFF.

The chain links TRBV5-6 to TRBJ2-1, with D unresolved. Germline CDR1 SGHDT, CDR2 YYEEEE. Trimming shortened V by 4 bases and J by 10 bases, and 12 bases separated the two germline ends. This CDR3 is 12 amino acids long. In nucleotides, the CDR3 is TGTGCCAGCAGCATGGGAAACAGCGAGCAGTTCTTC. Translation gives CASSMGNSEQFF.

The V gene is TRBV7-3, the J gene TRBJ2-1, with 7 bases fitting TRBD2. Germline trimming cut 2 bases from V and 13 bases from J; bases unmatched to any gene: 5. The CDR3 sequence is 12 residues long. Germline CDR1 is SGHTA and CDR2 is FQGTGA. The CDR3 region has the DNA TGTGCCAGCAGCTTAGGCGGGGGTAGTCAGTTCTTC. Protein product: CASSLGGGSQFF.

The gene calls are TRBV6-2 or TRBV6-3 and TRBJ2-1; 10 bases agree with TRBD1. Germline CDR1 MNHEY, CDR2 SVGEGT. The CDR3 is 19 residues long. With V trimmed by 2 bases and J by 2 bases, 12 bases remained unmatched. For the CDR3, the DNA is TGTGCCAGCAGTTACGCCGGGACAGGGGTATCCTTACCCTACAATGAGCAGTTCTTC. Translation: CASSYAGTGVSLPYNEQFF.

The rearrangement links TRBV9 to TRBJ1-6, with 8 bases lining up with TRBD1. This CDR3 region has 16 residues. The V gene end was trimmed by 4 bases and the J gene end by 7 bases; junction bases not matched to a gene: 10. Germline CDR1 SGDLS, CDR2 YYNGEE. DNA of the CDR3: TGTGCCAGCAGCCCCACGACAGGGGAATTAAATTCACCCCTCCACTTT. It codes for CASSPTTGELNSPLHF.

The chain carries TRBV11-2 and TRBJ2-2; possibly TRBD1 for D (6 bases). The germline V gene encodes CDR1 SGHAT and CDR2 FQNNGV. Deletions cut 1 base from V and 5 bases from J, with 11 bases between. The CDR3 loop spans 15 amino acids. The DNA of the CDR3 is TGTGCCAGCAGCTTAGGTGACAGGCGGACCGGGGAGCTGTTTTTT. Translated: CASSLGDRRTGELFF.

The chain recombines TRBV19 with TRBJ1-2, with D perhaps matching TRBD1 (5 bases). Trimming cost V 7 bases and J 1 base, with 13 bases left between them. Germline V gives CDR1 LNHDA, CDR2 SQIVND (reference sequence). The CDR3 runs 14 residues. The DNA of the CDR3 is TGTGCCAGTACCAGGGCAAGGGGTAACTATGGCTACACCTTC. It specifies CASTRARGNYGYTF. Together with reference TRBV19 and TRBJ1-2, the CDR3 gives the full variable domain: DGGITQSPKYLFRKEGQNVTLSCEQNLNHDAMYWYRQDPGQGLRLIYYSQIVNDFQKGDIAEGYSVSREKKESFPLTVTSAQKNPTAFYLCASTRARGNYGYTFGSGTRLTVV.

Regarding this clone: This sample also contains other DNA sequences that code for the same CDR3. This chain joins TRBV3-1 (or the pseudogene TRBV3-2) and TRBJ2-2; D is unclear. The CDR3 has 14 amino acids. Trimming pared 1 base from V and 1 base from J, leaving 4 bases between. Germline values: CDR1 LGHDT, CDR2 YNNKEL (reference sequence). CDR3 DNA: TGTGCCAGCAGCCAAGGAGGGAACACCGGGGAGCTGTTTTTT. Encoded protein: CASSQGGNTGELFF.

This clone was observed a handful of times. The chain carries TRBV11-3 and TRBJ2-1; 7 bases agree with TRBD2. Trimming cost V 1 base and J 8 bases; bases outside gene matches: 8. The germline CDR1 and CDR2 sequences are SGHNT and YENEEA. The CDR3 is 15 residues long. As DNA, the CDR3 is TGTGCCAGCAGCTTAGCAGGCCCGGCGGGGGATGAGCAGTTCTTC. This codes for CASSLAGPAGDEQFF. The whole variable domain, filled in from reference TRBV11-3 and TRBJ2-1, reads EAGVVQSPRYKIIEKKQPVAFWCNPISGHNTLYWYLQNLGQGPELLIRYENEEAVDDSQLPKDRFSAERLKGVDSTLKIQPAELGDSAVYLCASSLAGPAGDEQFFGPGTRLTVL.

This clone was counted a single time. The chain recombines TRBV6-2 or TRBV6-3 with TRBJ2-3; D perhaps matches TRBD2 (7 bases). The V gene lost 4 bases and the J gene lost 2 bases, with 19 bases spanning the gap. CDR1 and CDR2 from the germline V gene are MNHEY and SVGEGT. The CDR3 totals 17 residues. The CDR3 DNA reads TGTGCCAGCAGTTCTCGTCAAGGGGGGGTTATCACAGATACGCAGTATTTT. This sequence encodes CASSSRQGGVITDTQYF.